This passage covers 29 T cell receptor beta chains from one sample sequenced in a study. Clones were sequenced by immunoSEQ multiplex PCR, and TCRdb holds only the in-frame ones, with some missing. Among under 90,000 clones listed, about 94% were seen once. The sequenced sample consisted of PBMCs. These receptors all come from a man aged 35 to 55 with rheumatoid arthritis.

J is TRBJ1-2 and V is TRBV6-5; D remains ambiguous. There are 16 residues in the CDR3. Germline CDR1 is MNHEY and CDR2 is SVGAGI. V was pared by 2 bases and J by 4 bases, with 17 bases between. The CDR3 DNA reads TGTGCCAGCAGTTACGGGATTTGGCAGCCTAGCTATGGCTACACCTTC. This sequence encodes CASSYGIWQPSYGYTF.

The rearrangement uses TRBV5-6 and TRBJ1-1, with 8 bases aligning to TRBD1. The CDR3 runs 15 residues. Germline loops: CDR1 SGHDT, CDR2 YYEEEE. Trimming removed 5 bases from V and 6 bases from J; junction bases left unmatched: 12. CDR3 nucleotides: TGTGCCAGCAGGGGAGAGAGGCAGGGGGCGGCTGAAGCTTTCTTT. This sequence encodes CASRGERQGAAEAFF.

The chain carries TRBV19 and TRBJ1-1; D is possibly TRBD1 (6 bases). V lost 6 bases and J 8 bases, leaving 13 bases between the germline ends. The CDR3 spans 12 residues. Germline loops: CDR1 LNHDA, CDR2 SQIVND (reference sequence). The CDR3 region has the DNA TGTGCCAGTAGGGGAACAGGGAAGGAAGCTTTCTTT. It encodes CASRGTGKEAFF. The full variable domain, its missing parts supplied by reference TRBV19 and TRBJ1-1, is DGGITQSPKYLFRKEGQNVTLSCEQNLNHDAMYWYRQDPGQGLRLIYYSQIVNDFQKGDIAEGYSVSREKKESFPLTVTSAQKNPTAFYLCASRGTGKEAFFGQGTRLTVV.

The V and J genes are TRBV19 and TRBJ2-1; 9 bases line up with TRBD2. The junction had 19 bases not matched to a gene; V was cut back by 5 bases and J by 5 bases. This CDR3 is built from 19 residues. Germline CDR1 and CDR2: LNHDA and SQIVND (reference sequence). Written as DNA, the CDR3 is TGTGCCAGTAGTTCCCAGGACCTTATAGCGGGAGTCTACCACAATGAGCAGTTCTTC. Translating gives CASSSQDLIAGVYHNEQFF.

V usage is TRBV7-9 and J usage is TRBJ1-2, with D unresolved. The CDR3 consists of 13 residues. The V end was cut by 1 base, the J end by 7 bases, with 10 bases between. Per germline, CDR1 SEHNR and CDR2 FQNEAQ (reference sequence). DNA of the CDR3: TGTGCCAGCAGCTTAGACACGGTGGGTGGCTACACCTTC. This codes for CASSLDTVGGYTF.

The chain links TRBV19 to TRBJ1-1; 7 positions match TRBD1. The CDR3 runs 13 residues. V shed 5 bases, J shed 7 bases, and the junction held 7 bases outside the gene matches. CDR1 LNHDA and CDR2 SQIVND come from the germline V gene (reference sequence). CDR3 DNA: TGTGCCAGTAGTGCCCGGGACAGAGGTGAAGCTTTCTTT. Its protein product is CASSARDRGEAFF.

The chain uses TRBV27 and TRBJ1-2; D gene uncertain. This CDR3 comprises 14 residues. V gave up 5 bases and J gave up 0 bases, with 10 bases separating them. The germline V gene encodes CDR1 MNHEY and CDR2 SMNVEV (reference sequence). CDR3: CASSPRAANYGYTF. CDR3 nucleotide sequence: TGTGCCAGCAGTCCTCGGGCAGCTAACTATGGCTACACCTTC.

This clone was seen more than once but under ten times. V gene TRBV7-9 combines with J gene TRBJ2-3; weak D call: TRBD2 (6 bases). Per germline, CDR1 SEHNR and CDR2 FQNEAQ (reference sequence). The CDR3 spans 15 residues. The germline V and J ends were trimmed by 5 bases and 2 bases, with 14 bases remaining between them. CDR3 in amino acids: CASSGGTDFTDTQYF. The CDR3 DNA follows: TGTGCCAGCAGCGGGGGGACGGACTTCACAGATACGCAGTATTTT.

This clone appeared once. The chain is built from TRBV2 and TRBJ2-6; a possible D gene is TRBD1 (6 bases). V lost 3 bases and J lost 8, with 11 bases in between. The CDR3 contains 14 residues. The germline gives CDR1 SNHLY, CDR2 FYNNEI. In nucleotides, the CDR3 is TGTGCCAGCAGTGAGTACCGGGACACCAACGTCCTGACTTTC. It specifies CASSEYRDTNVLTF.

This chain joins TRBV12-5 and TRBJ1-1; D gene uncertain. With 0 bases removed from V and 0 bases from J, the gap between germline ends came to 17 bases. The germline V gene encodes CDR1 LGHNT and CDR2 FRNRAP. The CDR3 runs to 18 residues. The CDR3 sequence is CASGLVRLPERVNTEAFF. The CDR3 DNA is TGTGCTAGTGGTTTGGTACGATTGCCGGAACGGGTGAACACTGAAGCTTTCTTT.

The chain couples TRBV6-4 to TRBJ2-7; D is perhaps TRBD1 (6 bases). The CDR3 has 13 residues. V shed 10 bases and J shed 3 bases, with 16 bases lying between them. Germline loops: CDR1 MRHNA, CDR2 SNTAGT. The CDR3, as DNA: TGTGCCACCGCACTGGACAGAAACTACGAGCAGTACTTC. Its translation: CATALDRNYEQYF.

In DNA form, the CDR3 reads TGCAGCGTACCCCAGGCTATGGGGACTGAAGCTTTCTTT. Its protein is CSVPQAMGTEAFF. The chain joins TRBV29-1 to TRBJ1-1; D is ambiguous. Germline V gene lookup returns CDR1 SQVTM and CDR2 ANQGSEA. The CDR3 spans 13 residues. V lost 6 bases, J lost 5 bases, and 16 bases lay in between.

The chain recombines TRBV5-4 with TRBJ1-1, with D unclear. With 2 bases removed from V and 1 base from J, the gap between germline ends came to 6 bases. This CDR3 comprises 13 residues. From germline, CDR1 is SGHNT and CDR2 YYREEE (reference sequence). The DNA for the CDR3 is TGTGCCAGCAGCTTTGGAACGAACACTGAAGCTTTCTTT. Translating gives CASSFGTNTEAFF.

The rearrangement links TRBV6-5 to TRBJ2-7; weak D call: TRBD1 (6 bases). CDR1 is MNHEY and CDR2 is SVGAGI in the germline V gene. This CDR3 contains 15 residues. V gave up 5 bases and J gave up 0 bases, with 14 bases separating them. The CDR3 is CASSKTGRSSYEQYF. The CDR3 DNA reads as TGTGCCAGCAGTAAGACAGGAAGGAGCTCCTACGAGCAGTACTTC.

V and J are TRBV20-1 and TRBJ2-1; TRBD2 might be the D (6 bases). The germline gives CDR1 DFQATT, CDR2 SNEGSKA (reference sequence). CDR3 size: 11 residues. Trimming removed 4 bases at V and 10 bases at J, with 11 bases between. The CDR3 protein is CSATLAREQFF. The DNA of the CDR3 is TGCAGTGCTACCCTAGCGCGAGAGCAGTTCTTC.

V usage is TRBV9 and J usage is TRBJ2-1; 8 bases match TRBD1. CDR3 length: 16 residues. CDR1 and CDR2 from the germline V gene are SGDLS and YYNGEE. V was clipped by 0 bases and J by 4 bases; unmatched bases: 6. CDR3 nucleotides: TGTGCCAGCAGCGTAGTAGACAGGGGAGTTTACAATGAGCAGTTCTTC. Encoded protein: CASSVVDRGVYNEQFF.

The rearrangement joins TRBV10-3 to TRBJ1-1; D call uncertain. Germline loops: CDR1 ENHRY, CDR2 SYGVKD. CDR3 length: 13 residues. Trimming cost V 2 bases and J 8 bases, with 12 bases left between them. The CDR3 spells CAISEGGDTEAFF. The CDR3 nucleotides read TGTGCCATCAGTGAGGGCGGAGATACCGAAGCTTTCTTT.

The chain is built from TRBV2 and TRBJ2-7; maybe TRBD2 (6 bases). Germline CDR1 is SNHLY and CDR2 is FYNNEI. V was shortened by 7 bases and J by 3 bases, with 22 bases between the two germline ends. The length of the CDR3 is 16 residues. The CDR3, as DNA: TGTGCCAGCACCCCCTTCGAGGGGACTCTTTACTACGAGCAGTACTTC. Its protein product is CASTPFEGTLYYEQYF.

This chain joins TRBV7-3 and TRBJ1-1, with D possibly matching TRBD1 (6 bases). The CDR3 covers 16 residues. Trimming pared 1 base from V and 2 bases from J, leaving 14 bases between. CDR1 and CDR2 from the germline V gene are SGHTA and FQGTGA. Here the CDR3 reads CASSLIAAGQNTEAFF. DNA of the CDR3: TGTGCCAGCAGCTTAATTGCCGCGGGACAAAACACTGAAGCTTTCTTT.

This chain links TRBV5-1 with TRBJ2-2; D perhaps matches TRBD1 (6 bases). The length of the CDR3 is 14 residues. The germline gives CDR1 SGHRS, CDR2 YFSETQ. V lost 0 bases and J lost 11, with 14 bases in between. The CDR3, as DNA: TGCGCCAGCAGCTTGGGACAGGAAGTTGACGAGCTGTTTTTT. This codes for CASSLGQEVDELFF.

This clone was counted a single time. The chain uses TRBV5-1 and TRBJ2-1; a weak D match, TRBD2 (7 bases). Germline V gene data show CDR1 as SGHRS and CDR2 as YFSETQ. CDR3 size: 14 residues. V lost 4 bases and J lost 9, with 17 bases in between. The CDR3 is CASSPSGGASEQFF. In nucleotides, the CDR3 is TGCGCCAGCAGCCCTAGTGGGGGGGCGTCTGAGCAGTTCTTC.

This chain uses TRBV19 with TRBJ1-3; D is perhaps TRBD1 (5 bases). The germline CDR1 and CDR2 sequences are LNHDA and SQIVND (reference sequence). V shed 8 bases and J shed 2 bases, with 10 bases lying between them. This CDR3 region has 13 residues. The CDR3 bases are TGTGCCAGTCAGGGCGTGCCTGGAAACACCATATATTTT. It translates to CASQGVPGNTIYF.

The chain employs TRBV19 and TRBJ2-2; 9 nucleotides align to TRBD2. The CDR3 has 16 amino acids. The V segment lost 6 bases and the J segment 2 bases; nucleotides outside the gene matches: 7. CDR1 is LNHDA, CDR2 SQIVND, per germline (reference sequence). CDR3 DNA: TGTGCCAGTAGGGATGGACTAGCGCGTAACACCGGGGAGCTGTTTTTT. Amino acids: CASRDGLARNTGELFF. The full variable domain, rest sourced from reference TRBV19 and TRBJ2-2, is DGGITQSPKYLFRKEGQNVTLSCEQNLNHDAMYWYRQDPGQGLRLIYYSQIVNDFQKGDIAEGYSVSREKKESFPLTVTSAQKNPTAFYLCASRDGLARNTGELFFGEGSRLTVL.

The V gene is TRBV7-9, the J gene TRBJ1-5; no definite D call. The CDR3 is 12 residues long. The V end lost 5 bases, the J end lost 7 bases, and 9 bases lay between the germline ends. Germline V gene sequence: CDR1 SEHNR, CDR2 FQNEAQ (reference sequence). CDR3 region: CASSPGPQPQHF. The CDR3 DNA reads TGTGCCAGCAGCCCAGGACCCCAGCCCCAGCATTTT.

CDR3 DNA: TGTGCCAGCAGTCCCGGCGGGGGCGGGTACGAGCAGTACTTC. This translates into CASSPGGGGYEQYF. V usage is TRBV28 and J usage is TRBJ2-7; a possible D gene is TRBD2 (7 bases). CDR1 is MDHEN, CDR2 SYDVKM, per germline. This CDR3 has 14 amino acids. V gave up 5 bases and J gave up 4 bases, with 15 bases separating them.

The CDR3 sequence: CATSSRDRKTGELFF. The CDR3 DNA is TGTGCCACCAGCAGCCGGGACAGGAAGACCGGGGAGCTGTTTTTT. The chain carries TRBV15 and TRBJ2-2, with 8 bases that match TRBD1. CDR3 size: 15 residues. In germline, CDR1 is LNHNV, CDR2 YYDKDF (reference sequence). J gave up 5 bases and V 3 bases, and 5 bases lay outside the gene matches.

This chain connects TRBV9 to TRBJ1-6; 8 bases align to TRBD1. The length of the CDR3 is 16 residues. Germline lookup yields CDR1 SGDLS and CDR2 YYNGEE. Trimming took 4 bases from V and 5 from J; bases not matched to a gene: 8. CDR3 coding DNA: TGTGCCAGCAGCTCTCGGACAGGGAAGGATAATTCACCCCTCCACTTT. Translated: CASSSRTGKDNSPLHF.

The sample holds one count of this clone. The chain has TRBV5-8 and TRBJ1-1; D is unresolved. The CDR3 covers 14 residues. The germline gives CDR1 SGHTS, CDR2 YDEGEE. V was clipped by 1 base and J by 0 bases, with 7 bases between them. The CDR3 is CASSLLSMNTEAFF. CDR3 DNA sequence: TGTGCCAGCAGCTTGTTATCAATGAACACTGAAGCTTTCTTT.

The rearrangement uses TRBV7-3 and TRBJ2-1, with 8 bases that match TRBD2. V was clipped by 5 bases and J by 6 bases; unmatched bases: 9. Germline loops: CDR1 SGHTA, CDR2 FQGTGA. The CDR3 spans 15 residues. CDR3 sequence reads: CASSPTGGIGNEQFF. The CDR3 bases are TGTGCCAGCAGCCCCACGGGGGGGATAGGCAATGAGCAGTTCTTC.